One and the same sample provided the 30 T cell receptor beta chains below, sequenced in a study of blood T cell repertoires in COVID-19 (dated by TCRdb to about 2020). Libraries were prepared through the immunoSEQ multiplex PCR assay. What TCRdb holds here is the immuneACCESS table cut down to in-frame rearrangements. Part of the clones is not present; checked against another copy, under half of the missing clones reflect an unresolved V gene, and the others are unexplained. The sample table contains about 260,000 clones; only one count was recorded for around 80% of them. Less than 5% of the sample is held by the ten biggest clonotypes. The sample consisted of peripheral blood. These receptors were obtained from a man in his 60s with acute or convalescent COVID-19.

The chain carries TRBV19 and TRBJ2-5; D not resolved. CDR3 length: 11 residues. V shed 8 bases and J shed 1 base, with 5 bases lying between them. The germline V gene has CDR1 LNHDA and CDR2 SQIVND (reference sequence). The CDR3 nucleotides read TGTGCCAGTCGGTTCCAAGAGACCCAGTACTTC. It codes for CASRFQETQYF.

The gene calls are TRBV6-5 and TRBJ1-5; unclear D gene. This CDR3 is built from 13 residues. V lost 9 bases and J lost 0, with 9 bases in between. Germline-derived CDR1 and CDR2 are MNHEY and SVGAGI. Written as DNA, the CDR3 is TGTGCCAGTGCGGAGGATAGCAATCAGCCCCAGCATTTT. This sequence encodes CASAEDSNQPQHF.

This clone was detected a few times. The chain has TRBV6-2 or TRBV6-3 and TRBJ1-2; D remains ambiguous. V gave up 6 bases and J gave up 8 bases, with 22 bases separating them. This CDR3 spans 15 amino acids. Germline V lookup: CDR1 MNHEY, CDR2 SVGEGT. The CDR3 loop reads CASSPVDAGVGGYTF. The DNA for the CDR3 is TGTGCCAGCAGCCCCGTCGACGCGGGAGTGGGAGGCTACACCTTC.

V and J are TRBV7-8 and TRBJ1-4; D call uncertain. Germline V gene sequence: CDR1 SGHVS, CDR2 FQNEAQ. V lost 1 base to trimming and J lost 0 bases, with 6 bases between them. This CDR3 is built from 15 residues. DNA of the CDR3: TGTGCCAGCAGCTTAGTGGCCGCAACTAATGAAAAACTGTTTTTT. This gives the protein CASSLVAATNEKLFF. The full variable domain, with the rest looked up from reference TRBV7-8 and TRBJ1-4, is GAGVSQSPRYKVAKRGQDVALRCDPISGHVSLFWYQQALGQGPEFLTYFQNEAQLDKSGLPSDRFFAERPEGSVSTLKIQRTQQEDSAVYLCASSLVAATNEKLFFGSGTQLSVL.

CDR3 DNA: TGTGCTAGTGGTCCTCGGGGGGGGGTGAACACTGAAGCTTTCTTT. Translating gives CASGPRGGVNTEAFF. The rearrangement joins TRBV12-5 to TRBJ1-1; D is possibly TRBD1 (5 bases). Germline V gene sequence: CDR1 LGHNT, CDR2 FRNRAP. V was clipped by 5 bases and J by 0 bases, with 13 bases between them. This CDR3 has 15 amino acids.

This chain's CDR3 is CSASRTGATDTQYF. In DNA form, the CDR3 reads TGCAGTGCTAGTCGAACAGGGGCGACGGATACGCAGTATTTT. The chain joins TRBV20-1 to TRBJ2-3; 7 bases line up with TRBD1. In germline, CDR1 is DFQATT, CDR2 SNEGSKA (reference sequence). Trimming cost V 3 bases and J 6 bases; bases outside gene matches: 9. The CDR3 consists of 14 residues.

The gene calls are TRBV5-1 and TRBJ2-3; 7 bases line up with TRBD1. Looked up from germline, CDR1 is SGHRS and CDR2 is YFSETQ. Germline trimming cut 3 bases from V and 4 bases from J; bases unmatched to any gene: 8. There are 15 residues in the CDR3. The CDR3 DNA reads as TGCGCCAGCAGCTCCCGAAGAGGGGGCCCAGATACGCAGTATTTT. Its translation: CASSSRRGGPDTQYF.

The CDR3 spells CASSPGLHGNTIYF. CDR3 coding DNA: TGTGCCAGCAGTCCAGGGCTGCATGGAAACACCATATATTTT. This chain connects TRBV2 to TRBJ1-3, with a weak D call TRBD1 (5 bases). Trimming took off 5 bases at V and 3 bases at J, with 11 bases between the two ends. The CDR3 is 14 residues long. From germline, CDR1 is SNHLY and CDR2 FYNNEI.

This clone showed up just once. V is TRBV5-1 and J is TRBJ2-2, with TRBD1 as a possible D gene (6 bases). Trimming removed 0 bases from V and 5 bases from J, with 11 bases in between. The CDR3 runs to 15 residues. Germline CDR1 reads SGHRS; CDR2 reads YFSETQ. The chain's CDR3 is CASSLVVGGTGELFF. The CDR3 nucleotides read TGCGCCAGCAGCTTGGTCGTAGGGGGAACCGGGGAGCTGTTTTTT.

The chain recombines TRBV20-1 with TRBJ1-4; D gene ambiguous. Germline values: CDR1 DFQATT, CDR2 SNEGSKA (reference sequence). The CDR3 extends over 10 amino acids. V dropped 7 bases and J dropped 4 bases, with 4 bases sitting between them. DNA for the CDR3: TGCAGTGTCTTTAATGAAAAACTGTTTTTT. This sequence encodes CSVFNEKLFF.

This CDR3 is CASSQDATEGETQYF. The CDR3 coding sequence is TGTGCCAGCAGCCAAGATGCCACCGAGGGAGAGACCCAGTACTTC. The chain carries TRBV3-1 (or the pseudogene TRBV3-2) and TRBJ2-5, with D tentatively TRBD2 (5 bases). Germline V gene data show CDR1 as LGHDT and CDR2 as YNNKEL (reference sequence). Trimming shortened V by 0 bases and J by 4 bases, and 12 bases separated the two germline ends. The CDR3 has 15 amino acids.

V gene TRBV6-5 combines with J gene TRBJ2-1, with 11 bases lining up with TRBD2. The length of the CDR3 is 14 residues. Germline V gene sequence: CDR1 MNHEY, CDR2 SVGAGI. Unmatched junction bases numbered 2, after V lost 4 bases and J lost 6 bases. CDR3 in amino acids: CASSFSGRANEQFF. The CDR3, as DNA: TGTGCCAGCAGTTTTAGCGGGAGGGCCAATGAGCAGTTCTTC.

There are a few counts of this clone. This rearrangement joins TRBV6-5 to TRBJ1-6; TRBD1 aligns across 9 bases. The length of the CDR3 is 15 residues. The germline gives CDR1 MNHEY, CDR2 SVGAGI. With 8 bases clipped from V and 8 bases from J, the junction kept 10 bases outside the gene matches. The CDR3 DNA is TGTGCCAGCGGCCCGGGACAGGGAGTTTATTCACCCCTCCACTTT. As protein: CASGPGQGVYSPLHF.

V is TRBV10-3 and J is TRBJ1-1; D not resolved. Germline loops: CDR1 ENHRY, CDR2 SYGVKD. V was cut by 4 bases and J by 0 bases, with 15 bases left in between. CDR3 size: 16 residues. The CDR3, as DNA: TGTGCCATCAGTGTAGGGCGGGGATTGGTGAACACTGAAGCTTTCTTT. Amino acid sequence: CAISVGRGLVNTEAFF.

The gene calls are TRBV5-4 and TRBJ2-1, with D maybe TRBD2 (6 bases). With 4 bases removed from V and 8 bases from J, the gap between germline ends came to 19 bases. Germline V lookup: CDR1 SGHNT, CDR2 YYREEE (reference sequence). There are 15 residues in the CDR3. The CDR3 sequence is CASSLGTRGVYEQFF. The CDR3 DNA reads TGTGCCAGCAGCCTGGGGACTCGGGGAGTCTATGAGCAGTTCTTC.

This clone came up a few times. This chain connects TRBV19 to TRBJ1-4; D may be TRBD1 (5 bases). The CDR3 covers 14 residues. V shed 5 bases and J shed 8 bases, with 15 bases lying between them. From germline, CDR1 is LNHDA and CDR2 SQIVND (reference sequence). The CDR3 protein is CASSDGGAGEKLFF. The CDR3 coding sequence is TGTGCCAGTAGTGACGGAGGGGCTGGGGAAAAACTGTTTTTT.

The CDR3 DNA follows: TGCGCCAGCAGTGAGCCCTCTAGCGGGCCCAGCACAGATACGCAGTATTTT. This encodes CASSEPSSGPSTDTQYF. The rearrangement joins TRBV10-1 to TRBJ2-3; 8 bases agree with TRBD2. The germline V gene encodes CDR1 WNHNN and CDR2 SYGVQD (reference sequence). Unmatched junction bases numbered 7, after V lost 2 bases and J lost 0 bases. The CDR3 totals 17 residues.

The gene calls are TRBV6-5 and TRBJ1-1; maybe TRBD1 (6 bases). Trimming cost V 7 bases and J 10 bases, with 16 bases left between them. This CDR3 is 12 amino acids long. Germline values: CDR1 MNHEY, CDR2 SVGAGI. CDR3 sequence reads: CASTSGQRLAFF. The CDR3 DNA is TGTGCCAGCACCTCAGGACAGAGGTTAGCTTTCTTT.

The CDR3 sequence: CASSPVGLAGIPFSGANVLTF. CDR3 nucleotide sequence: TGTGCCAGCTCACCAGTGGGACTAGCGGGTATACCTTTCTCTGGGGCCAACGTCCTGACTTTC. The gene calls are TRBV18 and TRBJ2-6; 12 bases are shared with TRBD2. The CDR3 loop spans 21 amino acids. Germline trimming cut 2 bases from V and 0 bases from J; bases unmatched to any gene: 11. From germline, CDR1 is KGHSH and CDR2 LQKENI.

CDR3 sequence: CASSYRTDNTEAFF. CDR3 nucleotides: TGTGCCAGCAGTTACAGGACAGATAACACTGAAGCTTTCTTT. V is TRBV6-5 and J is TRBJ1-1, with D possibly TRBD1 on 6 matching bases. The CDR3 extends over 14 amino acids. Germline V gives CDR1 MNHEY, CDR2 SVGAGI. The V and J ends lost 2 bases and 2 bases respectively, with 9 bases between them.

V gene TRBV7-6 combines with J gene TRBJ2-5, with unresolved D. Trimming left V 5 bases short and J 2 bases short, with 12 bases between. CDR3 size: 14 residues. The germline CDR1 and CDR2 sequences are SGHVS and FNYEAQ. CDR3 DNA sequence: TGTGCCAGCAGCCCATGGCCCGAACAAGAGACCCAGTACTTC. Translated, it gives CASSPWPEQETQYF.

This chain uses TRBV7-6 with TRBJ2-7, with 8 nucleotides matching TRBD1. Germline V gene sequence: CDR1 SGHVS, CDR2 FNYEAQ. This CDR3 has 17 residues. V trimming: 1 base; J trimming: 2 bases; junction bases outside the gene matches: 10. In nucleotides, the CDR3 is TGTGCCAGCAGCTTAGTTCCGCGACAGGGGTCGGCCTACGAGCAGTACTTC. The encoded protein is CASSLVPRQGSAYEQYF.

The J gene is TRBJ2-1, the V gene TRBV5-1; 10 bases align to TRBD2. V lost 5 bases and J lost 4; bases outside the gene matches: 15. This CDR3 comprises 18 residues. Germline values: CDR1 SGHRS, CDR2 YFSETQ. CDR3 coding DNA: TGCGCCAGCAGACCTGGGAGCGGGAGGGGGACTAATTACAATGAGCAGTTCTTC. Translating gives CASRPGSGRGTNYNEQFF.

The chain employs TRBV28 and TRBJ1-4, with a weak D call TRBD1 (6 bases). The V gene lost 3 bases and the J gene lost 7 bases, with 12 bases spanning the gap. Germline CDR1 reads MDHEN; CDR2 reads SYDVKM. The CDR3 consists of 14 residues. CDR3 protein: CASSFAGAGEKLFF. In nucleotides, the CDR3 is TGTGCCAGCAGTTTCGCGGGGGCGGGTGAAAAACTGTTTTTT. Full variable domain (rest looked up from reference TRBV28 and TRBJ1-4): DVKVTQSSRYLVKRTGEKVFLECVQDMDHENMFWYRQDPGLGLRLIYFSYDVKMKEKGDIPEGYSVSREKKERFSLILESASTNQTSMYLCASSFAGAGEKLFFGSGTQLSVL.

With respect to this clone: The sample contains more than one DNA sequence encoding this CDR3. V usage is TRBV18 and J usage is TRBJ2-1; D gene uncertain. Trimming cost V 3 bases and J 0 bases, with 3 bases left between them. Looked up from germline, CDR1 is KGHSH and CDR2 is LQKENI. This CDR3 has 13 amino acids. In nucleotides, the CDR3 is TGTGCCAGCTCACCCAACTCCTACAATGAGCAGTTCTTC. Protein sequence: CASSPNSYNEQFF.

This clone was observed a single time. The chain has TRBV21-1 and TRBJ2-1; the D segment call TRBD2 is taken from the table without a DNA check. TRBV21-1 is an annotated pseudogene. The CDR3 consists of 15 residues. CDR3 in amino acids: CASSKEAGSYNEQFF. The CDR3, as DNA: TGTGCCAGCAGCAAAGAGGCGGGCTCCTACAATGAGCAGTTCTTC.

The chain couples TRBV5-1 to TRBJ2-7, with TRBD1 matching 7 bases. Germline values: CDR1 SGHRS, CDR2 YFSETQ. The CDR3 extends over 16 amino acids. Losses at the gene ends were 2 bases for V and 0 bases for J; bases not matched to a gene: 8. CDR3 sequence (DNA): TGCGCCAGCAGCTTTAGACAGGGTAAATCCTCCTACGAGCAGTACTTC. This translates into CASSFRQGKSSYEQYF.

V is TRBV7-3 and J is TRBJ2-6; D gene ambiguous. V dropped 5 bases and J dropped 0 bases, with 11 bases sitting between them. The CDR3 is made up of 16 amino acids. Germline V gene data show CDR1 as SGHTA and CDR2 as FQGTGA. The CDR3, as DNA: TGTGCCAGCAGCCCCGACTCTTACTCTGGGGCCAACGTCCTGACTTTC. Protein: CASSPDSYSGANVLTF. The full variable domain, in which reference TRBV7-3 and TRBJ2-6 provide the parts outside the CDR3, is GAGVSQTPSNKVTEKGKYVELRCDPISGHTALYWYRQSLGQGPEFLIYFQGTGAADDSGLPNDRFFAVRPEGSVSTLKIQRTERGDSAVYLCASSPDSYSGANVLTFGAGSRLTVL.

The chain recombines TRBV7-2 with TRBJ2-3, with D possibly being TRBD2 (5 bases). The V end lost 6 bases, the J end lost 9 bases, and 22 bases lay between the germline ends. There are 15 residues in the CDR3. Germline CDR1 reads SGHTA; CDR2 reads FQGNSA. CDR3 nucleotide sequence: TGTGCCAGCAGGCCAACTAGTCTCCCCGCCCGGACGCAGTATTTT. It encodes CASRPTSLPARTQYF. Based on the CDR3 plus reference TRBV7-2 and TRBJ2-3, the full variable domain is GAGVSQSPSNKVTEKGKDVELRCDPISGHTALYWYRQSLGQGLEFLIYFQGNSAPDKSGLPSDRFSAERTGGSVSTLTIQRTQQEDSAVYLCASRPTSLPARTQYFGPGTRLTVL.

The chain couples TRBV6-1 to TRBJ1-2; 7 bases are shared with TRBD1. J was trimmed by 2 bases and V by 3 bases; bases with no gene match: 6. The CDR3 is 15 residues long. Germline V gene sequence: CDR1 MNHNS, CDR2 SASEGT. The CDR3 DNA sequence: TGTGCCAGCAGTGACCGGACAGGACCAAACTATGGCTACACCTTC. Translated, it gives CASSDRTGPNYGYTF.